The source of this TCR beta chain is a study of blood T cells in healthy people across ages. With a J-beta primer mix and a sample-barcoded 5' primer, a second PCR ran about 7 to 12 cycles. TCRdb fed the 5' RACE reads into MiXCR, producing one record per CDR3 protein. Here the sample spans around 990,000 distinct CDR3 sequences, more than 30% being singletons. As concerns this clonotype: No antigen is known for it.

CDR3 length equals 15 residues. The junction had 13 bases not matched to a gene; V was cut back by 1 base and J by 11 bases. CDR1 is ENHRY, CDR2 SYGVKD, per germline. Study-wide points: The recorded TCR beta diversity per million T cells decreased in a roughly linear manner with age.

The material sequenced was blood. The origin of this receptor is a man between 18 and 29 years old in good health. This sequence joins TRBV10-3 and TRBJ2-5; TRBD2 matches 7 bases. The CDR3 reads CAISEFAGDHNEQYF. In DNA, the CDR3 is TGTGCCATCAGTGAGTTCGCGGGGGATCACAATGAGCAGTACTTC.